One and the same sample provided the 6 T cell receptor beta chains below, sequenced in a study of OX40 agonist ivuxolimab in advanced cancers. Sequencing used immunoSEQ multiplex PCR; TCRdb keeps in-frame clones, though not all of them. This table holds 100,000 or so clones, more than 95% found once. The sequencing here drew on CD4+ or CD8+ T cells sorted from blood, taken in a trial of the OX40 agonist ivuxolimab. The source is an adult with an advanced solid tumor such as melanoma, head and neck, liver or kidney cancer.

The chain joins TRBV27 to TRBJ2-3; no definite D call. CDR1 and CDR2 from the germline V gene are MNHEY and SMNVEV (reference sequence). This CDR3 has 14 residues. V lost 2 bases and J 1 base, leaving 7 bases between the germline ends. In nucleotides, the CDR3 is TGTGCCAGCAGTTTAAGCCGGGGCACAGATACGCAGTATTTT. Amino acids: CASSLSRGTDTQYF.

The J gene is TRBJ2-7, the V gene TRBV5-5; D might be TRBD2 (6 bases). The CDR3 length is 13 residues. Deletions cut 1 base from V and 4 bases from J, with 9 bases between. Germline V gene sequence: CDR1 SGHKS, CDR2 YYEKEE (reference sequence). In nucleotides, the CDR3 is TGTGCCAGCAGCTTGTTAGCGGCGTACGAGCAGTACTTC. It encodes CASSLLAAYEQYF.

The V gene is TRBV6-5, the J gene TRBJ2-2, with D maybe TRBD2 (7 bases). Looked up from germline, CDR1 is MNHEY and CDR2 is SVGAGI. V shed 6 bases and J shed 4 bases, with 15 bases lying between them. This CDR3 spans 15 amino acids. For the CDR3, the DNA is TGTGCCAGCAGCCCGCCGGGGGGCGGCACCGGGGAGCTGTTTTTT. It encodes CASSPPGGGTGELFF.

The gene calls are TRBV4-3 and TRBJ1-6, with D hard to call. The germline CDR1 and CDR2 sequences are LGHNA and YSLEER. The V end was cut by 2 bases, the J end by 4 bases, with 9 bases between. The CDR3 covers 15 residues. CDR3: CASSQRRQYNSPLHF. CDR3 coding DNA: TGCGCCAGCAGCCAAAGGAGGCAGTATAATTCACCCCTCCACTTT.

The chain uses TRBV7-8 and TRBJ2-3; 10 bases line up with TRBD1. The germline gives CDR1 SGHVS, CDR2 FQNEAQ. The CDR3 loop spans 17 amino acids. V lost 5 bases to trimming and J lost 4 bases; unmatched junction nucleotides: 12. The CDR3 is CASSPQYGTGEADTQYF. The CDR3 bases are TGTGCCAGCAGCCCCCAGTACGGGACAGGGGAGGCAGATACGCAGTATTTT.

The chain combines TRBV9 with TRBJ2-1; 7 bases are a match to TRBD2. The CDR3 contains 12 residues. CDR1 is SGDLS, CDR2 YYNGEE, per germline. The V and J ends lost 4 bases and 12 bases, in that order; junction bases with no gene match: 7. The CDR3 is CASSPGGLVQFF. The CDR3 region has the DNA TGTGCCAGCAGCCCGGGCGGACTAGTGCAGTTCTTC.